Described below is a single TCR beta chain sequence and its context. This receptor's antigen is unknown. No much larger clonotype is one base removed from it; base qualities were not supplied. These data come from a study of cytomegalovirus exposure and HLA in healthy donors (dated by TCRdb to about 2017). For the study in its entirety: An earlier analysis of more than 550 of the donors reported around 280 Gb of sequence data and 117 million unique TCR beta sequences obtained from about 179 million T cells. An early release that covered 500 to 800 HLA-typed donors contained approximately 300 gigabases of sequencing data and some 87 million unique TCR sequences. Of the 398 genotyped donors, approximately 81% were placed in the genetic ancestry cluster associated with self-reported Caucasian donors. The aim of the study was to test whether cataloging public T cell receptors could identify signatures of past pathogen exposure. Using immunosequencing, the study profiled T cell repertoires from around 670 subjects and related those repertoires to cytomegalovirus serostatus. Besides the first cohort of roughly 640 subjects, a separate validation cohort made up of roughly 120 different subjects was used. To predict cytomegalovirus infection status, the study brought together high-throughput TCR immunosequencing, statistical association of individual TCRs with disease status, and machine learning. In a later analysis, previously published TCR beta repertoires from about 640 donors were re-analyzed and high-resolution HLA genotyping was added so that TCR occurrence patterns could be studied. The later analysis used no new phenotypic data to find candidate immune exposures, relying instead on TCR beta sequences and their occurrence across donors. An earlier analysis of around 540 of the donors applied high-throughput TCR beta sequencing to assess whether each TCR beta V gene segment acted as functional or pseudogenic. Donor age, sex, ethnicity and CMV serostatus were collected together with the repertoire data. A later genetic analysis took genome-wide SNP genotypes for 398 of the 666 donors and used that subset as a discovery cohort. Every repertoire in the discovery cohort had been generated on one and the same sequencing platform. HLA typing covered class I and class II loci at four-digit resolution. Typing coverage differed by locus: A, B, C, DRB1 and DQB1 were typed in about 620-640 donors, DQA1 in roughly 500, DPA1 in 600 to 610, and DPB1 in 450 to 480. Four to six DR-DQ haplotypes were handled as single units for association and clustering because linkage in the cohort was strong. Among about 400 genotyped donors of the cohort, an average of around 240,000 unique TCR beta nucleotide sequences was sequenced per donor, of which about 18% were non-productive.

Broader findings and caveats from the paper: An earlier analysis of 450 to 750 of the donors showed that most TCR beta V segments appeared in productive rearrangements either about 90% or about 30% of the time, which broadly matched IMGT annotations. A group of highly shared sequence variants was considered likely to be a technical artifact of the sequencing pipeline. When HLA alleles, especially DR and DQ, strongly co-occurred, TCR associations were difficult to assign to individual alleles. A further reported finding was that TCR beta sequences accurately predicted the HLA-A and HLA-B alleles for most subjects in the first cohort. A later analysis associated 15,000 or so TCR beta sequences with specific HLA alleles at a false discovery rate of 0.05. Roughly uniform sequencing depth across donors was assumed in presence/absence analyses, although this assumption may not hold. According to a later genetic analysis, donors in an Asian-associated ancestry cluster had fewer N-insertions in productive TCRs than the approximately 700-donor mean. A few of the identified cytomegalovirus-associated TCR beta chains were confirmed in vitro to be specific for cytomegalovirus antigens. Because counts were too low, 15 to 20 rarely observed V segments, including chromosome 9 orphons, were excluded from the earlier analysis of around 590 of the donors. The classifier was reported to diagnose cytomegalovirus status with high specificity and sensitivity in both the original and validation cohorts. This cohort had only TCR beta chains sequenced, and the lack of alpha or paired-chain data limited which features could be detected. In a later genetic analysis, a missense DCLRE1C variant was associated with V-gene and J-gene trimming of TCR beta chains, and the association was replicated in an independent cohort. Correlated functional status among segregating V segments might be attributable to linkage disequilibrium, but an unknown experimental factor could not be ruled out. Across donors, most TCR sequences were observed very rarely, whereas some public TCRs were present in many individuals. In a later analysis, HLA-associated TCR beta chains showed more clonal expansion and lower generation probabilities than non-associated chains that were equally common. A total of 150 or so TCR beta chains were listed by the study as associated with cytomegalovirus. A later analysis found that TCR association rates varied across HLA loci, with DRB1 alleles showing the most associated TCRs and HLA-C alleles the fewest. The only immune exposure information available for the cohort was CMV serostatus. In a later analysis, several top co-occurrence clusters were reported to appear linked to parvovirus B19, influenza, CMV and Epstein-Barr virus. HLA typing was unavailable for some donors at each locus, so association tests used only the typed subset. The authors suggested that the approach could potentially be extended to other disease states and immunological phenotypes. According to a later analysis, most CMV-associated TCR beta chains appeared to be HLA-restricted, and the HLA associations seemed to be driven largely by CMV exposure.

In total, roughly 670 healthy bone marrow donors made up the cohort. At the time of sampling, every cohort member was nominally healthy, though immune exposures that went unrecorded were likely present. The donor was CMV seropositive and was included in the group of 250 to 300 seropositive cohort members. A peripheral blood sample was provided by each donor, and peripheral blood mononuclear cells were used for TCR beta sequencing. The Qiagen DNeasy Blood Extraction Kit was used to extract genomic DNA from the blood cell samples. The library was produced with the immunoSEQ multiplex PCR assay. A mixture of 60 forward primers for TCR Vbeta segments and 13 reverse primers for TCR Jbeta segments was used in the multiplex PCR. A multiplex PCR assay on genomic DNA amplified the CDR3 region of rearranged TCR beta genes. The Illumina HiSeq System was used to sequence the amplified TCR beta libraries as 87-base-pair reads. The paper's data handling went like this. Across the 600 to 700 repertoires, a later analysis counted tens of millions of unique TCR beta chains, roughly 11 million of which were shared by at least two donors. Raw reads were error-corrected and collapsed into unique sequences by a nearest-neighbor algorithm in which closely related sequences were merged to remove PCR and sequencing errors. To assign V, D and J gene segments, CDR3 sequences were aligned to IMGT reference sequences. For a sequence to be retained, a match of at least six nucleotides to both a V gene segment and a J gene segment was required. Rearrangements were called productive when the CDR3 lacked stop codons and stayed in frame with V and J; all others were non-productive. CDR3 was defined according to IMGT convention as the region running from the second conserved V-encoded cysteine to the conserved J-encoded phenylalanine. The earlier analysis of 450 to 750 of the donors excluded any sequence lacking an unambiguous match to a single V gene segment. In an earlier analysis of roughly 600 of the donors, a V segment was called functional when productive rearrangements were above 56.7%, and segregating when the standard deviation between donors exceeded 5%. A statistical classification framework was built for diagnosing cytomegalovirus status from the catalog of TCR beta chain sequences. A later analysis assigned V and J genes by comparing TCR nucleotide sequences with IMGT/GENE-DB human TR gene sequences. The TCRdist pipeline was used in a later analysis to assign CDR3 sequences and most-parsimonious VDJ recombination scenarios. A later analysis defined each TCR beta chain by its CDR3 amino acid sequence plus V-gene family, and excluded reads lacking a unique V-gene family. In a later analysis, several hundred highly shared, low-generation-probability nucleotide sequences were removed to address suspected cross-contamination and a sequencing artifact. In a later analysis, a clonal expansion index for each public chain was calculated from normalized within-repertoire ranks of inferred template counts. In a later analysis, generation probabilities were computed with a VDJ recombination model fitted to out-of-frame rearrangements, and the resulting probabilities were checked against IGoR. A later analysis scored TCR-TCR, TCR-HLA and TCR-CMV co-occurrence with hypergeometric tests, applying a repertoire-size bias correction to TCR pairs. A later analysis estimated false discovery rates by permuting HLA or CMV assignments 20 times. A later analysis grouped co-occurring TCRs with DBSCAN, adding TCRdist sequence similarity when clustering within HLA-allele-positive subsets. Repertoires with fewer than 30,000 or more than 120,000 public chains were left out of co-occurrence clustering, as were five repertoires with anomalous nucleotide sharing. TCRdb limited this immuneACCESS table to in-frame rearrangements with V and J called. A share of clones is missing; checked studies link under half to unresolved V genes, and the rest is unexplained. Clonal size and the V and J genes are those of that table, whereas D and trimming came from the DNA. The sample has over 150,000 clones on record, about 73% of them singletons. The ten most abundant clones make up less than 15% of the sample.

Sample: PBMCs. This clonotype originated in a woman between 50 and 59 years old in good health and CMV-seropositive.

Here is the DNA: TGTGCCAGCAGCTCAGGGTTGGGGCCCGGGCGGGGCTACACCTTC. Its protein reads: CASSSGLGPGRGYTF. The rearrangement combines TRBV7-9 with TRBJ1-2; TRBD1 is a possible D gene, resting on 5 matching bases. CDR1 and CDR2, per the germline V gene (reference sequence), are SEHNR and FQNEAQ. V drops 4 bases and J drops 8 bases, leaving 20 bases in between. The CDR3 has 15 amino acids, counting the end cysteine and phenylalanine. Only CDR3 DNA is held: 45 bases, read in frame from base 1.